This T cell receptor (beta chain) was obtained from a study of T cell responses to AZD1222 COVID-19 vaccine. Per the germline V gene, CDR1 is SGHTA and CDR2 is FQGNSA. The CDR3 is made up of 14 amino acids. V was shortened by 4 bases and J by 4 bases, with 13 bases between the two germline ends. TCRdb's copy holds only in-frame clones and misses some; the assay was immunoSEQ multiplex PCR. The sample lists some 150,000 clones, 88% occurring once. As for this clone: What it binds is not known.

General observations from the study: There were mostly white British donors and more females than males, and clonal diversity was possibly underestimated. Baseline antibody screening turned up just a handful of seropositive AZD1222 recipients. Spike-specific TCR breadth and depth went up after people got two AZD1222 doses. Per reports, nearly half of all spike-specific TCRs target regions that are unmutated in variants.

This chain links TRBV7-2 with TRBJ1-2; weak D call: TRBD1 (6 bases). This clonotype was obtained from an adult who received the MenACWY meningococcal vaccine as a control. Sequences were derived from peripheral blood, sampled 28 days after the second dose of the MenACWY control vaccine. As DNA, the CDR3 is TGTGCCAGCAGCTCCACAGGGTTAGGCTATGGCTACACCTTC. Translating gives CASSSTGLGYGYTF.